These 27 T cell receptor beta chains originate from one sample sequenced in a study of cytomegalovirus exposure and HLA in healthy donors. The PCR used 60 Vbeta and 13 Jbeta primers. TCRdb's copy holds only in-frame clones and misses some; the assay was immunoSEQ multiplex PCR. The sample includes tens of thousands of clones, around 80% seen only once; the top ten take roughly 25%. Sequenced sample: PBMCs. All receptors come from a woman in her forties in good health and CMV-seropositive.

V and J are TRBV27 and TRBJ1-2; D gene unclear. V was clipped by 9 bases and J by 6 bases, with 20 bases between them. The CDR3 runs 14 residues. CDR1 MNHEY and CDR2 SMNVEV come from the germline V gene (reference sequence). The CDR3 coding sequence is TGTGCCAGTAGGAGTGAGCCGGGAGTCGATGGCTACACCTTC. This sequence encodes CASRSEPGVDGYTF.

The chain employs TRBV7-2 and TRBJ2-3; 12 bases line up with TRBD2. Germline CDR1 SGHTA, CDR2 FQGNSA. V dropped 3 bases and J dropped 1; count of bases not matched to a gene: 2. The CDR3 is 16 residues long. The CDR3 DNA reads as TGTGCCAGCAGCTTCGGACTAGCGGGGCGCACAGATACGCAGTATTTT. Translating it yields CASSFGLAGRTDTQYF.

V and J are TRBV9 and TRBJ1-2, with 10 bases aligning to TRBD1. The V gene's germline CDR1 is SGDLS and CDR2 YYNGEE. The CDR3 has 16 amino acids. Trimming removed 4 bases from V and 8 bases from J; junction bases left unmatched: 14. CDR3 residues: CASSKGTGASPRGYTF. The CDR3 DNA is TGTGCCAGCAGCAAAGGGACAGGGGCCTCGCCCAGAGGCTACACCTTC.

This clone was picked up one time. The rearrangement uses TRBV7-2 and TRBJ2-3; the match to TRBD2 covers 11 bases. Losses at the gene ends were 4 bases for V and 11 bases for J; bases not matched to a gene: 11. This CDR3 comprises 15 residues. Germline CDR1 SGHTA, CDR2 FQGNSA. The DNA for the CDR3 is TGTGCCAGCAGCTGGGTAGCGGGGGGGCCGGACAGGCAGTATTTT. Protein: CASSWVAGGPDRQYF.

The V gene is TRBV5-5, the J gene TRBJ2-1, with a tentative D call TRBD1 (5 bases). V was pared by 4 bases and J by 0 bases, with 14 bases between. The CDR3 runs 16 residues. Per germline, CDR1 SGHKS and CDR2 YYEKEE (reference sequence). CDR3 region: CASSILGVSSYNEQFF. The CDR3 DNA reads TGTGCCAGCAGCATCCTAGGGGTTAGCTCCTACAATGAGCAGTTCTTC.

The chain uses TRBV5-1 and TRBJ1-5; 8 bases are shared with TRBD1. Germline V CDR1 and CDR2: SGHRS, YFSETQ. Germline trimming cut 4 bases from V and 0 bases from J; bases unmatched to any gene: 3. This CDR3 has 15 amino acids. Here the CDR3 reads CASSPGTGSNQPQHF. The CDR3 DNA follows: TGCGCCAGCAGCCCCGGGACAGGTAGCAATCAGCCCCAGCATTTT.

The chain is built from TRBV6-1 and TRBJ1-3; TRBD1 might be the D (6 bases). Germline lookup yields CDR1 MNHNS and CDR2 SASEGT. V gave up 6 bases and J gave up 0 bases, with 12 bases separating them. The CDR3 loop spans 15 amino acids. DNA for the CDR3: TGTGCCAGCAGGAGAACAGGGAACTCTGGAAACACCATATATTTT. Translating gives CASRRTGNSGNTIYF.

The chain uses TRBV5-8 and TRBJ1-1; 7 bases map to TRBD1. Germline CDR1 is SGHTS and CDR2 is YDEGEE. The CDR3 has 12 amino acids. V trimming: 7 bases; J trimming: 8 bases; junction bases outside the gene matches: 8. The CDR3 spells CASRKGDREAFF. The CDR3 DNA reads as TGTGCCAGCCGGAAAGGGGACAGAGAAGCTTTCTTT. Together with reference TRBV5-8 and TRBJ1-1, the CDR3 gives the full variable domain: EAGVTQSPTHLIKTRGQQATLRCSPISGHTSVYWYQQALGLGLQFLLWYDEGEERNRGNFPPRFSGRQFPNYSSELNVNALELEDSALYLCASRKGDREAFFGQGTRLTVV.

This clone was seen only a few times. The germline gene is not matched at one end of the junction; a read error may be the cause. The rearrangement links TRBV7-9 to TRBJ1-1, with 7 bases lining up with TRBD1. Per the germline V gene, CDR1 is SEHNR and CDR2 is FQNEAQ (reference sequence). This CDR3 contains 18 residues. The CDR3 nucleotides read TGTTCCAGCAGCCCGGAGGGGGCGGCTACCCCTATGAACACTGAAGCTTTCTTT. Amino acid sequence: CSSSPEGAATPMNTEAFF.

CDR3 protein: CASGPRGRSYNEQFF. The CDR3 bases are TGTGCTAGTGGCCCCAGGGGGCGATCCTACAATGAGCAGTTCTTC. The V call is TRBV12-5, the J call TRBJ2-1; 8 bases line up with TRBD1. Per germline, CDR1 LGHNT and CDR2 FRNRAP. V lost 6 bases and J lost 1; bases outside the gene matches: 5. The CDR3 consists of 15 residues. Drawing the rest from reference TRBV12-5 and TRBJ2-1, the complete variable domain is DARVTQTPRHKVTEMGQEVTMRCQPILGHNTVFWYRQTMMQGLELLAYFRNRAPLDDSGMPKDRFSAEMPDATLATLKIQPSEPRDSAVYFCASGPRGRSYNEQFFGPGTRLTVL.

The chain recombines TRBV5-6 with TRBJ2-3; TRBD2 agrees at 13 bases. Germline assignment: CDR1 SGHDT and CDR2 YYEEEE. This CDR3 comprises 18 residues. Losses at the gene ends were 4 bases for V and 5 bases for J; bases not matched to a gene: 13. CDR3 protein: CASSRGVTSGGAGDTQYF. In nucleotides, the CDR3 is TGTGCCAGCAGCCGTGGGGTTACTAGCGGGGGGGCCGGAGATACGCAGTATTTT.

This rearrangement joins TRBV2 to TRBJ1-3; possible D gene TRBD1, 5 bases. CDR3 size: 15 residues. Germline CDR1 reads SNHLY; CDR2 reads FYNNEI. The germline V and J ends were trimmed by 8 bases and 0 bases, with 14 bases remaining between them. CDR3 sequence (DNA): TGTGCCAGCGGTCAAAGGGACTTCTCTGGAAACACCATATATTTT. Translation: CASGQRDFSGNTIYF.

V and J are TRBV11-2 and TRBJ1-2; 10 nucleotides agree with TRBD1. Germline CDR1 and CDR2: SGHAT and FQNNGV. The trim removed 5 bases at V and 4 bases at J, leaving 7 bases unmatched. The CDR3 contains 15 residues. The CDR3 protein is CASSGQGEFGYGYTF. The CDR3 nucleotides read TGTGCCAGCAGCGGACAGGGGGAATTTGGCTATGGCTACACCTTC.

The sample holds a few counts of this clone. The chain combines TRBV5-1 with TRBJ2-1; TRBD2 aligns across 10 bases. With V trimmed by 1 base and J by 5 bases, 6 bases remained unmatched. The V gene's germline CDR1 is SGHRS and CDR2 YFSETQ. CDR3 length: 16 residues. The CDR3 reads CASSLLPSGGHNEQFF. DNA of the CDR3: TGCGCCAGCAGCTTGCTACCTAGCGGGGGCCACAATGAGCAGTTCTTC. Drawing the rest from reference TRBV5-1 and TRBJ2-1, the complete variable domain is KAGVTQTPRYLIKTRGQQVTLSCSPISGHRSVSWYQQTPGQGLQFLFEYFSETQRNKGNFPGRFSGRQFSNSRSEMNVSTLELGDSALYLCASSLLPSGGHNEQFFGPGTRLTVL.

The chain carries TRBV19 and TRBJ2-3; tentative D call: TRBD2 (6 bases). Germline-derived CDR1 and CDR2 are LNHDA and SQIVND (reference sequence). V was shortened by 6 bases and J by 5 bases, with 15 bases between the two germline ends. The CDR3 extends over 14 amino acids. The CDR3 DNA reads as TGTGCCAGTAGCCCGAGGGGCGGGGAAGATACGCAGTATTTT. Its protein product is CASSPRGGEDTQYF.

This chain uses TRBV18 with TRBJ2-4; TRBD1 aligns across 8 bases. Germline CDR1 KGHSH, CDR2 LQKENI. CDR3 size: 18 residues. Trimming removed 3 bases from V and 2 bases from J; junction bases left unmatched: 12. The DNA for the CDR3 is TGTGCCAGCTCACCCAATATGGACAGGGTAGGAACCAAAAACATTCAGTACTTC. Protein product: CASSPNMDRVGTKNIQYF.

Notes on this clone: Other DNA sequences in the sample encode the same CDR3. The chain has TRBV29-1 and TRBJ2-3; the match to TRBD2 covers 10 bases. Germline CDR1 and CDR2: SQVTM and ANQGSEA. V shed 5 bases and J 2 bases; nucleotides not matched to a gene: 1. This CDR3 comprises 13 residues. The CDR3 sequence is CSVLAGATDTQYF. Here the CDR3 DNA reads TGCAGCGTTCTAGCGGGGGCCACAGATACGCAGTATTTT.

The chain links TRBV5-1 to TRBJ2-7, with 8 nucleotides matching TRBD1. CDR1 is SGHRS, CDR2 YFSETQ, per germline. The CDR3 is 16 residues long. Trimming cost V 0 bases and J 7 bases; bases outside gene matches: 12. CDR3 residues: CASSLVGGRGLGEQYF. The CDR3 coding sequence is TGCGCCAGCAGCTTGGTAGGGGGCAGGGGGCTAGGAGAGCAGTACTTC. Full variable domain (remainder filled in from reference TRBV5-1 and TRBJ2-7): KAGVTQTPRYLIKTRGQQVTLSCSPISGHRSVSWYQQTPGQGLQFLFEYFSETQRNKGNFPGRFSGRQFSNSRSEMNVSTLELGDSALYLCASSLVGGRGLGEQYFGPGTRLTVT.

The V gene is TRBV18, the J gene TRBJ1-4; 10 nucleotides align to TRBD1. J lost 3 bases, V lost 6 bases, and 10 bases had no gene match. Germline V gives CDR1 KGHSH, CDR2 LQKENI. The CDR3 loop spans 17 amino acids. The CDR3 sequence: CASSKDRGASSNEKLFF. For the CDR3, the DNA is TGTGCCAGCTCCAAGGACAGGGGGGCTTCCTCTAATGAAAAACTGTTTTTT.

This clone has a handful of counts. V and J are TRBV5-1 and TRBJ1-1; D is possibly TRBD1 (6 bases). V was clipped by 2 bases and J by 5 bases, with 7 bases between them. The germline gives CDR1 SGHRS, CDR2 YFSETQ. The CDR3 runs to 12 residues. The CDR3 coding sequence is TGCGCCAGCAGCTTACAGGGAACTGAAGCTTTCTTT. This gives the protein CASSLQGTEAFF.

The chain uses TRBV5-1 and TRBJ2-7; perhaps TRBD2 as D (7 bases). This CDR3 has 14 residues. In germline, CDR1 is SGHRS, CDR2 YFSETQ. Trimming cost V 4 bases and J 2 bases, with 13 bases left between them. In DNA form, the CDR3 reads TGCGCCAGCAGCCAAGGGGGGGCCCCCTACGAGCAGTACTTC. This gives the protein CASSQGGAPYEQYF.

This clone was observed a few times. V usage is TRBV4-1 and J usage is TRBJ2-2, with 15 nucleotides matching TRBD2. In germline, CDR1 is MGHRA, CDR2 YSYEKL. V shed 8 bases, J shed 0 bases, and the junction held 4 bases outside the gene matches. There are 17 residues in the CDR3. The CDR3 DNA sequence: TGCGCCAGCTGGGGGACTAGCGGGGGGACGAACACCGGGGAGCTGTTTTTT. Translating it yields CASWGTSGGTNTGELFF.

V usage is TRBV2 and J usage is TRBJ2-7; 7 bases are shared with TRBD1. Per germline, CDR1 SNHLY and CDR2 FYNNEI. The CDR3 length is 14 residues. V shed 6 bases, J shed 0 bases, and the junction held 5 bases outside the gene matches. The DNA of the CDR3 is TGTGCCAGCAGGACGGACAGGAGCTCCTACGAGCAGTACTTC. This codes for CASRTDRSSYEQYF.

The V call is TRBV27, the J call TRBJ2-5; D not certain. Looked up from germline, CDR1 is MNHEY and CDR2 is SMNVEV (reference sequence). The CDR3 runs 17 residues. The ends were cut back, 2 bases at V and 1 base at J, with 17 bases in the middle. DNA of the CDR3: TGTGCCAGCAGTTTAACCGGTGAGAGGCCCATCCAAGAGACCCAGTACTTC. Translating gives CASSLTGERPIQETQYF.

This clone was seen only once. DNA for the CDR3: TGTGCCAGCAGCTCGGGACACCCCTACAATGAGCAGTTCTTC. Its translation is CASSSGHPYNEQFF. This chain uses TRBV14 with TRBJ2-1; a possible D gene is TRBD1 (6 bases). The V gene's germline CDR1 is SGHDN and CDR2 FVKESK. The CDR3 is made up of 14 amino acids. The V and J ends lost 5 bases and 2 bases respectively, with 10 bases between them.

The gene calls are TRBV11-2 and TRBJ1-2, with 9 bases fitting TRBD1. Germline V gene sequence: CDR1 SGHAT, CDR2 FQNNGV. Losses at the gene ends were 4 bases for V and 4 bases for J; bases not matched to a gene: 10. The CDR3 totals 16 residues. In nucleotides, the CDR3 is TGTGCCAGCAGCTCGGCGGACAGGGGACCAGGCTATGGCTACACCTTC. The encoded protein is CASSSADRGPGYGYTF.

The rearrangement joins TRBV19 to TRBJ2-1; 10 positions match TRBD2. Trimming cost V 1 base and J 6 bases; bases outside gene matches: 3. Germline CDR1 reads LNHDA; CDR2 reads SQIVND (reference sequence). The CDR3 is made up of 15 amino acids. The CDR3 here is CASSIAAGGGNEQFF. As DNA, the CDR3 is TGTGCCAGTAGTATAGCAGCGGGGGGGGGCAATGAGCAGTTCTTC.